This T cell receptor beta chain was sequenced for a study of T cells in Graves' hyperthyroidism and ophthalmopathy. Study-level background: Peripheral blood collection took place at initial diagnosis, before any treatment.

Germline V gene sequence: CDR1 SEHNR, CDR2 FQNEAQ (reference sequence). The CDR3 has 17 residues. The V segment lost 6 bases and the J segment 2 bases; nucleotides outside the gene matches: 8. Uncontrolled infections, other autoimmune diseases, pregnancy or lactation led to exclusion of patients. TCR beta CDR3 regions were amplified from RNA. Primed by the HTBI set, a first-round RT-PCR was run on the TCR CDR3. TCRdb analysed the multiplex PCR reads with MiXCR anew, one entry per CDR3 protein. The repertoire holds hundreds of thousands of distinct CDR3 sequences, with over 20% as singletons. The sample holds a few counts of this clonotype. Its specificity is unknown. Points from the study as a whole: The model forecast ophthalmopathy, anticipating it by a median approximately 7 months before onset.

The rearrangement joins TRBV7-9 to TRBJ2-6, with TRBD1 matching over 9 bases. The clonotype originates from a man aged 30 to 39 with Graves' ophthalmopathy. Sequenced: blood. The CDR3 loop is CASRPQGARPGANVLTF. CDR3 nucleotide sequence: TGTGCCAGCAGACCACAGGGGGCGCGGCCTGGGGCCAACGTCCTGACTTTC.